This T cell receptor (beta chain) emerged from a study of CD8+ T cells in alopecia areata. There are 12 residues in the CDR3. The germline V gene has CDR1 SQVTM and CDR2 ANQGSEA. V lost 6 bases, J lost 8 bases, and 13 bases lay in between. Sequencing used cDNA as its template, made by extracting RNA and reverse transcribing it. Profiled with immunoSEQ multiplex PCR; TCRdb holds only in-frame clones, not every one. The sample lists around 82,000 clones; roughly half were seen once. Material for sequencing was NKG2D-high CD8+ T cells sorted from blood. The clonotype comes from a human donor with alopecia areata. The chain joins TRBV29-1 to TRBJ1-4; TRBD1 might be the D (5 bases). The CDR3 loop is CSVGGLGEKLFF. The CDR3 DNA sequence: TGCAGCGTCGGGGGATTAGGCGAAAAACTGTTTTTT. Full variable domain (outside the CDR3, taken from reference TRBV29-1 and TRBJ1-4): SAVISQKPSRDICQRGTSLTIQCQVDSQVTMMFWYRQQPGQSLTLIATANQGSEATYESGFVIDKFPISRPNLTFSTLTVSNMSPEDSSIYLCSVGGLGEKLFFGSGTQLSVL.